Reported below is one TCR beta chain. This sample was taken from a study of T cell changes during pregnancy in multiple sclerosis. Here immunoSEQ multiplex PCR was the method, and the copy in TCRdb shows in-frame clones only, minus some. The table records under 100,000 clones, roughly 96% of them present only once. Looked up from germline, CDR1 is MGHRA and CDR2 is YSYEKL. The CDR3 loop spans 14 amino acids. The junction had 1 base not matched to a gene; V was cut back by 0 bases and J by 5 bases. This TCR derives from a female donor with multiple sclerosis, enrolled in a pregnancy study. This specimen consisted of peripheral blood, obtained in the second trimester of pregnancy. The gene calls are TRBV4-1 and TRBJ2-1; the match to TRBD1 covers 7 bases. The DNA for the CDR3 is TGCGCCAGCAGCCAAGACGGGACAGACAATGAGCAGTTCTTC. Protein product: CASSQDGTDNEQFF.